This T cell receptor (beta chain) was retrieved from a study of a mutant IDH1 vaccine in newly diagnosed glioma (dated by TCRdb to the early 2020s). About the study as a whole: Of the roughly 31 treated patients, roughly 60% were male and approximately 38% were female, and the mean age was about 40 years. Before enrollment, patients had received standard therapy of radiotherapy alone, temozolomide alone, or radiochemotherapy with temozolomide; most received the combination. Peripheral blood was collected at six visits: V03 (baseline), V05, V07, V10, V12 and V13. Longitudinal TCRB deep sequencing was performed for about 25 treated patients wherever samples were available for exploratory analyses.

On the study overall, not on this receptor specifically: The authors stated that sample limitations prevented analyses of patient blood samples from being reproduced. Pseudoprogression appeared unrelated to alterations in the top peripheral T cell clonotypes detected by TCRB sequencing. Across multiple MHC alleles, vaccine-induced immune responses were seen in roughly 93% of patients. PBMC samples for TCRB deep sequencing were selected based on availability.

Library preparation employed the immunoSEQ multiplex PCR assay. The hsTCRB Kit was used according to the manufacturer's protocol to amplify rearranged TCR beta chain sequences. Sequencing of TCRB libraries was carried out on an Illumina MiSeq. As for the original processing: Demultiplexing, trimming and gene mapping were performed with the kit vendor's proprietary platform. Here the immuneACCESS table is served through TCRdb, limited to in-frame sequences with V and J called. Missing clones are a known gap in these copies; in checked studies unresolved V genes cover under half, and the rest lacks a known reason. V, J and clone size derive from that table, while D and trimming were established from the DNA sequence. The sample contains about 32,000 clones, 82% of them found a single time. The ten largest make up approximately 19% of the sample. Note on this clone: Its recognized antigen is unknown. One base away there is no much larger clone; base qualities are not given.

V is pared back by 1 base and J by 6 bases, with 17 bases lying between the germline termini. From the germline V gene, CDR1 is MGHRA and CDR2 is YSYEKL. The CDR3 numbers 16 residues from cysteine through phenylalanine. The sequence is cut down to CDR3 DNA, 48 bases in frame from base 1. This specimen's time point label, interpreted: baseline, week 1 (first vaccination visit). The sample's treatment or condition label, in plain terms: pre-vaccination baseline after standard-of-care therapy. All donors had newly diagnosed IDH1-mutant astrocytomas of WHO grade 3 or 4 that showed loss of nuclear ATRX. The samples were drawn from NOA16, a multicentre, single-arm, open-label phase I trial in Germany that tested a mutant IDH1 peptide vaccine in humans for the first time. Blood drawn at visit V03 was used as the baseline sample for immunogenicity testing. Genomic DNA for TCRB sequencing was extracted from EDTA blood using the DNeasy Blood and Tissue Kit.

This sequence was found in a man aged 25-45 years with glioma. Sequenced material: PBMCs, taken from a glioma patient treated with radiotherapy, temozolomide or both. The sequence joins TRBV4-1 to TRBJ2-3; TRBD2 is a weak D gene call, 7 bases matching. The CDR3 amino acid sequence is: CASSQAPEGGGDTQYF. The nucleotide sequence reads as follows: TGCGCCAGCAGCCAAGCCCCGGAGGGGGGGGGTGATACGCAGTATTTT.